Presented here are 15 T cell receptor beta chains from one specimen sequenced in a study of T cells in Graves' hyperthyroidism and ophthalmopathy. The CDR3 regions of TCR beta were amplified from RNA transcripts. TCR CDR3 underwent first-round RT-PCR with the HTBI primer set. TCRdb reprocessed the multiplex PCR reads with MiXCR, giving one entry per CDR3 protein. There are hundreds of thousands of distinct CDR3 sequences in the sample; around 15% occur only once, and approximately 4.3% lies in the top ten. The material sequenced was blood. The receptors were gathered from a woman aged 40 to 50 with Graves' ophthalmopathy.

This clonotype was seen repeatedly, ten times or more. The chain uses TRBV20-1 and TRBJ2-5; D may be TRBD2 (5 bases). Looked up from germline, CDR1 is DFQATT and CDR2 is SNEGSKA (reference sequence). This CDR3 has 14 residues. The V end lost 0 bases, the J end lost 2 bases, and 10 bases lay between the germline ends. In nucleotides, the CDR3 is TGCAGTGCTAGAGATCTTGGGGAGCAAGAGACCCAGTACTTC. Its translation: CSARDLGEQETQYF.

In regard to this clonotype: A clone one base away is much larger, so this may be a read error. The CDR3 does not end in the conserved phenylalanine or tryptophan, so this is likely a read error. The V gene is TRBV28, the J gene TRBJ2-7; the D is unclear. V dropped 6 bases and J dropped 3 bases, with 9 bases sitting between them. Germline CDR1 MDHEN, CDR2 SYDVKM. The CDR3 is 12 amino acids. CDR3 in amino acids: CASSFTLYEQYL. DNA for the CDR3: TGTGCCAGCAGCTTCACCCTCTACGAGCAGTACCTC.

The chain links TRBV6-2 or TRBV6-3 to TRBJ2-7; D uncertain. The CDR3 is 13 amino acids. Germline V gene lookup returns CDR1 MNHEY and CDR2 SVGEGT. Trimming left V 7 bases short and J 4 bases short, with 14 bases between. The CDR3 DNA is TGTGCCAGCACCCCGGACGGAGCATACGAGCAGTACTTC. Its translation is CASTPDGAYEQYF.

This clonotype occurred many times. This chain's CDR3 is CASSRTAGGGGYTF. CDR3 DNA sequence: TGTGCCAGCAGTCGGACGGCAGGGGGAGGTGGCTACACCTTC. V and J are TRBV12-3 or TRBV12-4 and TRBJ1-2; 7 nucleotides agree with TRBD1. The CDR3 covers 14 residues. V lost 5 bases, J lost 7 bases, and 10 bases stayed unmatched.

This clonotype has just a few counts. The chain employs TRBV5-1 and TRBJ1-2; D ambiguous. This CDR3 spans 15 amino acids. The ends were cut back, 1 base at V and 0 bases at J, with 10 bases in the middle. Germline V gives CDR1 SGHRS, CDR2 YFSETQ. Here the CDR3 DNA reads TGCGCCAGCAGCTTGCCATCTGAAACTAACTATGGCTACACCTTC. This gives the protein CASSLPSETNYGYTF. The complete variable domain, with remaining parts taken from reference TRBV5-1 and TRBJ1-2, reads KAGVTQTPRYLIKTRGQQVTLSCSPISGHRSVSWYQQTPGQGLQFLFEYFSETQRNKGNFPGRFSGRQFSNSRSEMNVSTLELGDSALYLCASSLPSETNYGYTFGSGTRLTVV.

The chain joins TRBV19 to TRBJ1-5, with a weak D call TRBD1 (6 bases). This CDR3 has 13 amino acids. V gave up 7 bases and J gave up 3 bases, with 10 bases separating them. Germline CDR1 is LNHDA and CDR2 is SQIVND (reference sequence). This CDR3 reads CASTGAPNQPQHF. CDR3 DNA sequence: TGTGCCAGTACAGGGGCCCCCAATCAGCCCCAGCATTTT. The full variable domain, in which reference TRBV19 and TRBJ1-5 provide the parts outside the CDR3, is DGGITQSPKYLFRKEGQNVTLSCEQNLNHDAMYWYRQDPGQGLRLIYYSQIVNDFQKGDIAEGYSVSREKKESFPLTVTSAQKNPTAFYLCASTGAPNQPQHFGDGTRLSIL.

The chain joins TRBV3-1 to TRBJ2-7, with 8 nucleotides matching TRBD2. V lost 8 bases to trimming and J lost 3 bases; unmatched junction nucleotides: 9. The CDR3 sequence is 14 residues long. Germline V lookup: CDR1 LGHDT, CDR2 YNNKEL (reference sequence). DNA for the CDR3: TGTGCCAGCTCAGGGAGGGGACTAGGCTACGAGCAGTACTTC. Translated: CASSGRGLGYEQYF.

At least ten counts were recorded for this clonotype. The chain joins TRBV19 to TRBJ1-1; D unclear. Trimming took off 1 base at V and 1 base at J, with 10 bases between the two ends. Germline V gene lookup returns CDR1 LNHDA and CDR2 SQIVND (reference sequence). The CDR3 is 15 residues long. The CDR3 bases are TGTGCCAGTAGTATAGTTAGCGGCTGGAACACTGAAGCTTTCTTT. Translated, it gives CASSIVSGWNTEAFF.

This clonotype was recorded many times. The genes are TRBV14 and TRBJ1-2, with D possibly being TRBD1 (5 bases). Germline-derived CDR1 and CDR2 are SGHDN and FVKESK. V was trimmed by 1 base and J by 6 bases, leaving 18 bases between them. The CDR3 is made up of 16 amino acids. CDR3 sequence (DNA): TGTGCCAGCAGCCAAGTTACCTCCCGAGGGGACGATGGCTACACCTTC. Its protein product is CASSQVTSRGDDGYTF.

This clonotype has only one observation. CDR3 residues: CASRQGQAHTEAFF. CDR3 coding DNA: TGTGCCAGCAGACAGGGACAGGCCCACACTGAAGCTTTCTTT. The chain uses TRBV6-1 and TRBJ1-1; 8 bases are a match to TRBD1. This CDR3 is built from 14 residues. V lost 6 bases to trimming and J lost 3 bases; unmatched junction nucleotides: 6. Germline-derived CDR1 and CDR2 are MNHNS and SASEGT.

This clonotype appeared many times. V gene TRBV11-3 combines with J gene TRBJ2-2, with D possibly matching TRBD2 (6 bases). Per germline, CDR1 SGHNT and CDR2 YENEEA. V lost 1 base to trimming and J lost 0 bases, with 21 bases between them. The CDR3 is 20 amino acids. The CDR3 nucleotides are TGTGCCAGCAGCTTAGTAGTCCGGGCGGAGACTAGTGCGAACACCGGGGAGCTGTTTTTT. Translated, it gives CASSLVVRAETSANTGELFF.

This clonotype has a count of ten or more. In nucleotides, the CDR3 is TGTGCCAGCAGTTACTCGTTTGACCAGCCCCAGCATTTT. Its protein is CASSYSFDQPQHF. V is TRBV6-5 and J is TRBJ1-5; unclear D gene. The CDR3 is made up of 13 amino acids. Trimming took 0 bases from V and 7 from J, leaving 7 bases between them. In germline, CDR1 is MNHEY, CDR2 SVGAGI.

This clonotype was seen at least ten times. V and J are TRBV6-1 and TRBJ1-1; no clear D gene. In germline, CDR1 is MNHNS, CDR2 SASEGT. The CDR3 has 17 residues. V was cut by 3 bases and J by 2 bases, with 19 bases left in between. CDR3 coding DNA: TGTGCCAGCAGTGACGCGCCGCCCGGGGAAATAAACACTGAAGCTTTCTTT. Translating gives CASSDAPPGEINTEAFF.

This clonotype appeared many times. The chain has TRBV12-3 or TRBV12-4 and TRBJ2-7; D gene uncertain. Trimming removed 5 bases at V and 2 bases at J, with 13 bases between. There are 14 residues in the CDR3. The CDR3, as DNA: TGTGCCAGCAGTCCGAATCGGGCCACCTACGAGCAGTACTTC. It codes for CASSPNRATYEQYF.

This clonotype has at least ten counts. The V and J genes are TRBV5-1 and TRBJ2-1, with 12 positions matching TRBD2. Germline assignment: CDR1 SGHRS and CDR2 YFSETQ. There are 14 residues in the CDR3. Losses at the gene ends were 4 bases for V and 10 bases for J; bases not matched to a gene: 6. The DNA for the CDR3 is TGCGCCAGCAGCCAGGGACTAGCGGGTGTGGAGCAGTTCTTC. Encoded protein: CASSQGLAGVEQFF.